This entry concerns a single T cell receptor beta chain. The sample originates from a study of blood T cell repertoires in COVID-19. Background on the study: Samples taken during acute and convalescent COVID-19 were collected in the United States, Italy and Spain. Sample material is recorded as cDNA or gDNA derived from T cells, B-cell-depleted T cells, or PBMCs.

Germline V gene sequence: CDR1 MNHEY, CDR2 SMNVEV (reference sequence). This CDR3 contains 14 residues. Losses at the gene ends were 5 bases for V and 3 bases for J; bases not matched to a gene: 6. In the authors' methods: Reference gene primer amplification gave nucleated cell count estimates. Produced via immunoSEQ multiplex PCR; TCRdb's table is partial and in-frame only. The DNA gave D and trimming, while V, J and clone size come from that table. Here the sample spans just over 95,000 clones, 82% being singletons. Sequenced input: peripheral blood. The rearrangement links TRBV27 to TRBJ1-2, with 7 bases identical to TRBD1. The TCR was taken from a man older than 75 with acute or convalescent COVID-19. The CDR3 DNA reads TGTGCCAGCAGTCAGGGGGACAGACACTATGGCTACACCTTC. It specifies CASSQGDRHYGYTF.